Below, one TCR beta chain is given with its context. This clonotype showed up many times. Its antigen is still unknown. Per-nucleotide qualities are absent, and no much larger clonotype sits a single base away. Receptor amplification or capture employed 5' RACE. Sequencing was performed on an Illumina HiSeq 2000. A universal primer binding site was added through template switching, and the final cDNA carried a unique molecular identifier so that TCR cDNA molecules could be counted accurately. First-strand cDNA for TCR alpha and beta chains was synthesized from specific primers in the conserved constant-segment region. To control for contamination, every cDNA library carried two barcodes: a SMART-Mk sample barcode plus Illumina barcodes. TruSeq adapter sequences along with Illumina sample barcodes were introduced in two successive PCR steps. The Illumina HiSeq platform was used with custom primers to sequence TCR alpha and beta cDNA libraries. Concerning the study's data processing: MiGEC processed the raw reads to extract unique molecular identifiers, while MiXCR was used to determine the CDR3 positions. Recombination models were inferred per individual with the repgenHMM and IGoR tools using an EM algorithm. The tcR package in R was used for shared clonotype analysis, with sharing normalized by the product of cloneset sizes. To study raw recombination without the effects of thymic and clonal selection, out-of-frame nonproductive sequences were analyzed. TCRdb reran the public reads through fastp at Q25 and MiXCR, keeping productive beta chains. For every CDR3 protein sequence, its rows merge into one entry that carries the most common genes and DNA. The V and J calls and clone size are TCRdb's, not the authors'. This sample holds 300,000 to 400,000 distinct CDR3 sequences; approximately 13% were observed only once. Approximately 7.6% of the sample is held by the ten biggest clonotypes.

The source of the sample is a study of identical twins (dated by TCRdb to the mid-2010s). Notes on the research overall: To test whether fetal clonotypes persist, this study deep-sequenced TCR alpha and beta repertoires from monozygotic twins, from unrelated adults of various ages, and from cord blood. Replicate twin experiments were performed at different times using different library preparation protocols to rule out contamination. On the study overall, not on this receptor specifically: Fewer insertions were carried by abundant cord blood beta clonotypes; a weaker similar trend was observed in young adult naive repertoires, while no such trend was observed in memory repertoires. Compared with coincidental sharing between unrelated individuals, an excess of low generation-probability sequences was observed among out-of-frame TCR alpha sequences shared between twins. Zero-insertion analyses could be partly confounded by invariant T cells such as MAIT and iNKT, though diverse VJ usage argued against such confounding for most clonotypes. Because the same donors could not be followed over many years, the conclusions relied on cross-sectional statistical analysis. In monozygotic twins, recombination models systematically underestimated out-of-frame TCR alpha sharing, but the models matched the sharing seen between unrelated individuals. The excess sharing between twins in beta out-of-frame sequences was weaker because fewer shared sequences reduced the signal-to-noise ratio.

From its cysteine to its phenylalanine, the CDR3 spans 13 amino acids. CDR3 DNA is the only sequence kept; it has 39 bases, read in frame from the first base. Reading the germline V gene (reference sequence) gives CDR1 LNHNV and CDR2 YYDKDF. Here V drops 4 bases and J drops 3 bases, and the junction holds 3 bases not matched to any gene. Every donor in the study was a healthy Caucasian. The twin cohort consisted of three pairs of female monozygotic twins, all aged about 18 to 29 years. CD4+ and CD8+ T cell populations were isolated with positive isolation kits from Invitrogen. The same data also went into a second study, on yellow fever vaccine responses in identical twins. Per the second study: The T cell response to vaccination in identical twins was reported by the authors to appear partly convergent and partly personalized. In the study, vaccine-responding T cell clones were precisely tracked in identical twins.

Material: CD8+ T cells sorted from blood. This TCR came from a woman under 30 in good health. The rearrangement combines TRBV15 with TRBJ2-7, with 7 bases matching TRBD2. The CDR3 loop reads CATSTSGNYEQYF. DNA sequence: TGTGCCACCAGCACTAGCGGAAACTACGAGCAGTACTTC.